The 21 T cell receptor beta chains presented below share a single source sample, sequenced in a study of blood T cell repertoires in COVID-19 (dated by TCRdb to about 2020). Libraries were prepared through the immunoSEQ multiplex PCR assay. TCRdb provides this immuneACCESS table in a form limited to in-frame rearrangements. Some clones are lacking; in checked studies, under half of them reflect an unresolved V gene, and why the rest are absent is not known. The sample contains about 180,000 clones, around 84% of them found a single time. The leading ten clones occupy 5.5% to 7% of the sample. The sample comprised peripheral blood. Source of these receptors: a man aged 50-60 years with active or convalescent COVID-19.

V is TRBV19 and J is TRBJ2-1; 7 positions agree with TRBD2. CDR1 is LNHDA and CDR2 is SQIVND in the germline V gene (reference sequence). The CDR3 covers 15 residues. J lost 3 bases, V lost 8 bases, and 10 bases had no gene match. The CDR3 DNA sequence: TGTGCCAGTGGGGACTTAGCGGGCGGCTACAATGAGCAGTTCTTC. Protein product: CASGDLAGGYNEQFF.

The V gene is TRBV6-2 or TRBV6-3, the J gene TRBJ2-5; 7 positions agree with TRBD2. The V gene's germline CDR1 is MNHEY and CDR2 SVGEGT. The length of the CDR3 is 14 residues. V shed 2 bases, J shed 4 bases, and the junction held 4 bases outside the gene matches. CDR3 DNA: TGTGCCAGCAGTTACCCGGGAGGCGCAGAGACCCAGTACTTC. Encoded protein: CASSYPGGAETQYF.

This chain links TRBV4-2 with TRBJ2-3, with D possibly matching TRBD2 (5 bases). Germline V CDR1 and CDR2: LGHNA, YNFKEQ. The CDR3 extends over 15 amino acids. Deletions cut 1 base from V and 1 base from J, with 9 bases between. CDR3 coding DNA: TGTGCCAGCAGCCAAGCCGGAGCGGGCACAGATACGCAGTATTTT. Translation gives CASSQAGAGTDTQYF.

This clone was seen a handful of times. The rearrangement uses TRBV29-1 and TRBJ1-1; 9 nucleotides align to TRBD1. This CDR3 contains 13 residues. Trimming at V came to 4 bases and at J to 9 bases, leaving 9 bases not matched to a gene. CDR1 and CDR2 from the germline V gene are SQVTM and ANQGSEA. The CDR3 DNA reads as TGCAGCGTTGGCCAACAGGGGGCTAGGCAAGCTTTCTTT. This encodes CSVGQQGARQAFF.

This chain's CDR3 is CASSPDGTGSYGLEKLFF. The CDR3 coding sequence is TGTGCCAGCAGCCCGGACGGGACAGGGAGTTACGGTTTGGAAAAACTGTTTTTT. This chain links TRBV5-4 with TRBJ1-4, with 9 bases fitting TRBD1. V gave up 4 bases and J gave up 8 bases; unmatched junction bases: 18. The CDR3 is made up of 18 amino acids. Looked up from germline, CDR1 is SGHNT and CDR2 is YYREEE (reference sequence).

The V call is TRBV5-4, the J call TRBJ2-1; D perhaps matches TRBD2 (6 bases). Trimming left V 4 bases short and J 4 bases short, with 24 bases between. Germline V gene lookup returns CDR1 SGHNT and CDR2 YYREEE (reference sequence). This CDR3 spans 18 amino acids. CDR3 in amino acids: CASSPHGVGGVGYNEQFF. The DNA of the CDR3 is TGTGCCAGCAGCCCACATGGGGTGGGCGGGGTTGGATACAATGAGCAGTTCTTC.

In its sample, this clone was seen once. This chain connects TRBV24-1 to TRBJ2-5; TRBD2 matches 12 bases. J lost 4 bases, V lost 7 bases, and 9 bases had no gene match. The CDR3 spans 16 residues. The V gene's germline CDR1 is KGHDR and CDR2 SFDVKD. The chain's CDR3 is CATRKRRGLAGETQYF. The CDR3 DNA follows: TGTGCCACCAGAAAAAGGAGGGGACTAGCGGGAGAGACCCAGTACTTC.

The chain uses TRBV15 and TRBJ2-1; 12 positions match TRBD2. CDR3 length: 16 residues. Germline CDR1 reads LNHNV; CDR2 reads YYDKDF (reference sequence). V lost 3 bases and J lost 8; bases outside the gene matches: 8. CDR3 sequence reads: CATSSDLTSGSDEQFF. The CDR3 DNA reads TGTGCCACCAGCAGCGATTTGACTAGCGGGAGCGATGAGCAGTTCTTC.

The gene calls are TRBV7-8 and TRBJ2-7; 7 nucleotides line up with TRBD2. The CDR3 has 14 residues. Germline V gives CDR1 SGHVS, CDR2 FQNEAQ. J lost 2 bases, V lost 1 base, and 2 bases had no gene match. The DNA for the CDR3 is TGTGCCAGCAGCTTAGAGGGGAGGGCCTACGAGCAGTACTTC. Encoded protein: CASSLEGRAYEQYF.

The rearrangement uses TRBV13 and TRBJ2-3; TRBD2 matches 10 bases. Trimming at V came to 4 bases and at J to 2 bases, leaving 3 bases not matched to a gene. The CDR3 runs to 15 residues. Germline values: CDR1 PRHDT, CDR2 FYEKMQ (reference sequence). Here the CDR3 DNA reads TGTGCCAGCAGCTCAACTAGCGGGGCCACAGATACGCAGTATTTT. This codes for CASSSTSGATDTQYF.

CDR3 in DNA: TGTGCCTCGGCCCAGGGGATGGGTTACGAGCAGTACTTC. It yields the protein CASAQGMGYEQYF. The chain uses TRBV5-8 and TRBJ2-7; a weak D match, TRBD1 (6 bases). The germline gives CDR1 SGHTS, CDR2 YDEGEE. The CDR3 contains 13 residues. Trimming pared 10 bases from V and 4 bases from J, leaving 18 bases between.

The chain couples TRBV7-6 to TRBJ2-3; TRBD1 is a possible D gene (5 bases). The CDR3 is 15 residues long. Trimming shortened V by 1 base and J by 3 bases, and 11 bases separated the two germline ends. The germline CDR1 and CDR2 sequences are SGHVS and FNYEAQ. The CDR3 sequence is CASSLGSGFTDTQYF. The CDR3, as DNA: TGTGCCAGCAGCTTAGGATCAGGGTTTACAGATACGCAGTATTTT.

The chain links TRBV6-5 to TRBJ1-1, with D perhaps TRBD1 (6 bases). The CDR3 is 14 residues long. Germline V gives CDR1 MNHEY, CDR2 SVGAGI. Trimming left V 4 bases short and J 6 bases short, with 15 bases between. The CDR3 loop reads CASSSQGHRPEAFF. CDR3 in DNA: TGTGCCAGCAGTTCACAGGGCCACCGACCTGAAGCTTTCTTT.

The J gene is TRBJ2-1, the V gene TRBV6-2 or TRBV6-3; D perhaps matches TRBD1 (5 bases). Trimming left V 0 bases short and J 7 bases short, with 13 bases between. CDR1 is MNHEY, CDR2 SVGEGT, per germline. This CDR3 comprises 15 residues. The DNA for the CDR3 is TGTGCCAGCAGTTACTCTTGGTTAGCAGGGAATGAGCAGTTCTTC. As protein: CASSYSWLAGNEQFF.

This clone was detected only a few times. The CDR3 DNA reads TGTGCCAGCAGGCGGGGGACCCAAACGGCCCAGCCCCAGCATTTT. As protein: CASRRGTQTAQPQHF. The chain uses TRBV2 and TRBJ1-5; perhaps TRBD1 as D (5 bases). CDR1 and CDR2 (germline): SNHLY, FYNNEI. V lost 6 bases to trimming and J lost 7 bases, with 19 bases between them. This CDR3 is 15 amino acids long.

The CDR3 DNA sequence: TGTGCCTGCGGACAGGGGATAAACACTGAAGCTTTCTTT. Translated, it gives CACGQGINTEAFF. This rearrangement joins TRBV6-5 to TRBJ1-1; 9 bases map to TRBD1. The CDR3 is 13 amino acids. Per the germline V gene, CDR1 is MNHEY and CDR2 is SVGAGI. The J segment lost 2 bases and the V segment lost 11 bases, leaving 6 bases of the junction unmatched.

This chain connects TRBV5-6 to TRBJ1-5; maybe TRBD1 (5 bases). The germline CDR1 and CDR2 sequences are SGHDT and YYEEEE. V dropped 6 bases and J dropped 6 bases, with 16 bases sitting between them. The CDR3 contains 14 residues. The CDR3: CASTTYLTVQPQHF. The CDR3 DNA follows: TGTGCCAGCACCACTTACCTGACAGTTCAGCCCCAGCATTTT. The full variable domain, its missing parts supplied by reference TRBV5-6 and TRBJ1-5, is DAGVTQSPTHLIKTRGQQVTLRCSPKSGHDTVSWYQQALGQGPQFIFQYYEEEERQRGNFPDRFSGHQFPNYSSELNVNALLLGDSALYLCASTTYLTVQPQHFGDGTRLSIL.

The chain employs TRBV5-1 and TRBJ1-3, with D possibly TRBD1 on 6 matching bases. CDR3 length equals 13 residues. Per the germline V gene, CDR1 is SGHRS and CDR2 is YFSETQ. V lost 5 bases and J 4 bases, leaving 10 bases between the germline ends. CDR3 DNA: TGCGCCAGCAGTTCAGGGGAAGGAAACACCATATATTTT. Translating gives CASSSGEGNTIYF.

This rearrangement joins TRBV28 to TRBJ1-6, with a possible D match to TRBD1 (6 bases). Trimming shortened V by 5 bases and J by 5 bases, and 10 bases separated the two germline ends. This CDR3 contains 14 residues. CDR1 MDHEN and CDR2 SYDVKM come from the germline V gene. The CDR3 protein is CASSLPGDNSPLHF. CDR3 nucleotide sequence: TGTGCCAGCAGTCTACCAGGGGATAATTCACCCCTCCACTTT.

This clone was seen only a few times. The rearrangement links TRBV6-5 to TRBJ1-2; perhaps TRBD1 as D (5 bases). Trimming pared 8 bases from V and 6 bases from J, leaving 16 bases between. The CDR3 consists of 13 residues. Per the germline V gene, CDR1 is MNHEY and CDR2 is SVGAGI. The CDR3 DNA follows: TGTGCCAGCGCCCGTGGGGGAGGGAATGGCTACACCTTC. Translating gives CASARGGGNGYTF.

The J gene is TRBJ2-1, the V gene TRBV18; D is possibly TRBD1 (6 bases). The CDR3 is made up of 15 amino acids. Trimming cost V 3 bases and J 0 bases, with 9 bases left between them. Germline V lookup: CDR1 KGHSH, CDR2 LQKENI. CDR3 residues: CASSPDRSSYNEQFF. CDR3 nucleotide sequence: TGTGCCAGCTCACCCGACAGGAGCTCCTACAATGAGCAGTTCTTC.